Each of the 3 T cell receptor beta chains below was sequenced from the same sample in a study of T cell responses to AZD1222 COVID-19 vaccine. Sequencing was performed with immunoSEQ multiplex PCR; in TCRdb, only in-frame clones are kept and a portion is missing. Of just over 80,000 clones listed, just under 90% are singletons. Sample: peripheral blood, taken on day 0 of AZD1222 vaccination. The receptors stem from an adult in good health.

This chain uses TRBV2 with TRBJ1-2; TRBD1 matches 7 bases. The V gene end was trimmed by 4 bases and the J gene end by 8 bases; junction bases not matched to a gene: 1. The CDR3 spans 11 residues. Germline loops: CDR1 SNHLY, CDR2 FYNNEI. CDR3 in DNA: TGTGCCAGCAGTGTGACAGGGGGCTACACCTTC. Protein sequence: CASSVTGGYTF.

The rearrangement uses TRBV3-1 (or the pseudogene TRBV3-2) and TRBJ1-1; D gene uncertain. Germline V gene lookup returns CDR1 LGHDT and CDR2 YNNKEL (reference sequence). The CDR3 loop spans 15 amino acids. V shed 0 bases and J shed 0 bases, with 8 bases lying between them. Here the CDR3 DNA reads TGTGCCAGCAGCCAAGACGCCGGGATGAACACTGAAGCTTTCTTT. It specifies CASSQDAGMNTEAFF.

The CDR3 reads CASSLRGGIGYTF. The CDR3 DNA is TGTGCCAGCAGCTTACGGGGAGGCATAGGCTACACCTTC. The chain employs TRBV5-4 and TRBJ1-2; D is uncertain. V was pared by 2 bases and J by 8 bases, with 13 bases between. Germline-derived CDR1 and CDR2 are SGHNT and YYREEE (reference sequence). The CDR3 length is 13 residues.